There are many counts of the clone carrying this T cell receptor beta chain. The CDR3 sequence is 19 residues long. The germline V gene has CDR1 SGHTA and CDR2 FQGNSA. V lost 6 bases, J lost 4 bases, and 27 bases lay in between. Using RNA transcripts, the TCR beta CDR3 regions were amplified. Following a first-round RT-PCR that used HTBI primers, a second-round multiplex PCR was carried out. TCRdb reanalysed the multiplex PCR reads using MiXCR and keeps one entry per CDR3 protein. The sample has roughly 400,000 distinct CDR3 sequences; 15% are singletons. The data were taken from a study of Graves' ophthalmopathy and Graves' hyperthyroidism.

This TCR derives from a woman aged 18 to 35 with stable Graves' hyperthyroidism. The J gene is TRBJ2-2, the V gene TRBV7-2, with D maybe TRBD2 (5 bases). Sequences were obtained from peripheral blood. Written as DNA, the CDR3 is TGTGCCAGCAGGGATACAACGACCGTACGGAGAGGGAGCACCGGGGAGCTGTTTTTT. Translating it yields CASRDTTTVRRGSTGELFF.